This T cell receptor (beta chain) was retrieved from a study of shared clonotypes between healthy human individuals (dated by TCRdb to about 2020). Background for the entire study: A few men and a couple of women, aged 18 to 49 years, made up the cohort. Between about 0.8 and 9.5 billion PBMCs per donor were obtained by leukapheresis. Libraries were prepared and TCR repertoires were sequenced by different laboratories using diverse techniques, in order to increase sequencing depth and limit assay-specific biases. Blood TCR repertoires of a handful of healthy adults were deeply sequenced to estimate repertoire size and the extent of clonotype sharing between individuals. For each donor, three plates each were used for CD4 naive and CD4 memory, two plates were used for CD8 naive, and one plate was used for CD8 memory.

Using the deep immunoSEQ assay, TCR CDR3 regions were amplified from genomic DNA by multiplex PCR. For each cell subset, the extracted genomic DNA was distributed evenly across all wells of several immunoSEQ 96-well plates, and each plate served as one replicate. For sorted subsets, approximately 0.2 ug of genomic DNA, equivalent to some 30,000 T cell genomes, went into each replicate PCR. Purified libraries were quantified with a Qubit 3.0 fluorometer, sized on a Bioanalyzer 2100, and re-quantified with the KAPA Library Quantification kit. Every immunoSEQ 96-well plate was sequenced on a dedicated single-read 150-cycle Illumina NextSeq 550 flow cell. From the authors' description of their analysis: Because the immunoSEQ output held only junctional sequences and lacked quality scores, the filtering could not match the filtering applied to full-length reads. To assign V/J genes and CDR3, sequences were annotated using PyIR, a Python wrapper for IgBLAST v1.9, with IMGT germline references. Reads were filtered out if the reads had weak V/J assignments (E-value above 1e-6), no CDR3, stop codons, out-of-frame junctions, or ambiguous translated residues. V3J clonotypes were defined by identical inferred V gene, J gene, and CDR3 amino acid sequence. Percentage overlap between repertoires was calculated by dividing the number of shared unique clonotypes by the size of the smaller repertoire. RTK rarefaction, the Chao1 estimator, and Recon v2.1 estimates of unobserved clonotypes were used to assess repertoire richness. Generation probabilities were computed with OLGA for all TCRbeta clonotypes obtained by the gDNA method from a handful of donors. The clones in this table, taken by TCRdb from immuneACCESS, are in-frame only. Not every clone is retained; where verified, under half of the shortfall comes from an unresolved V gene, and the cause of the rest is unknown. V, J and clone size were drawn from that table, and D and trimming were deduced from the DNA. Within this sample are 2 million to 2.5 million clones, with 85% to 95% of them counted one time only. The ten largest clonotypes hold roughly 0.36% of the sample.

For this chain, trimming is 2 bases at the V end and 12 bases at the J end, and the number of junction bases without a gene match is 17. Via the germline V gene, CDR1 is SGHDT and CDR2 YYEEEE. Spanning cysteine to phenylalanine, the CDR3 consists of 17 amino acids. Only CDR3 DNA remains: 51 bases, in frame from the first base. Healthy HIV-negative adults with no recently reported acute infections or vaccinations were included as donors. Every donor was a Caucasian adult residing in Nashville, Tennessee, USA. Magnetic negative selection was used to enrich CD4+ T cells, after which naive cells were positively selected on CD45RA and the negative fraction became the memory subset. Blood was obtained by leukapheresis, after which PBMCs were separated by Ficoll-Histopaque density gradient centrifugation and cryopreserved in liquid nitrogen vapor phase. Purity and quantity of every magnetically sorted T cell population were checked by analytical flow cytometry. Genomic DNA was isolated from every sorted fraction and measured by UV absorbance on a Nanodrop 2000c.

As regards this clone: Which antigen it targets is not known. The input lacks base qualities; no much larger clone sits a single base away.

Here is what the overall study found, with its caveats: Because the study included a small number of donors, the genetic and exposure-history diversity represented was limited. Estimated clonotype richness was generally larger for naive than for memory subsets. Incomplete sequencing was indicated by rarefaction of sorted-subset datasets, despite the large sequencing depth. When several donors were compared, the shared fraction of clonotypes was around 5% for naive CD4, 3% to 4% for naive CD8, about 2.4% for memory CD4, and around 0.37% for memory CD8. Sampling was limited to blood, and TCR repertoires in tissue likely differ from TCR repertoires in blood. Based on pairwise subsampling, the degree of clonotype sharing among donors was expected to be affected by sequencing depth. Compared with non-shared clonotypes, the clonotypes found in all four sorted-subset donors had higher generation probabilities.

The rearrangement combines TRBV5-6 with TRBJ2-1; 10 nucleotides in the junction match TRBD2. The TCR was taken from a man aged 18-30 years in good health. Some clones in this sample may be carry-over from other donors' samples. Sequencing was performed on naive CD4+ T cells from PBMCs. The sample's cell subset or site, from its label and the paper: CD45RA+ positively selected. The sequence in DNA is TGTGCCAGCAGCTTAGGAGGCCTAGCGGGAGTGGCCTGGGGGCAGTTCTTC. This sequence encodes CASSLGGLAGVAWGQFF.